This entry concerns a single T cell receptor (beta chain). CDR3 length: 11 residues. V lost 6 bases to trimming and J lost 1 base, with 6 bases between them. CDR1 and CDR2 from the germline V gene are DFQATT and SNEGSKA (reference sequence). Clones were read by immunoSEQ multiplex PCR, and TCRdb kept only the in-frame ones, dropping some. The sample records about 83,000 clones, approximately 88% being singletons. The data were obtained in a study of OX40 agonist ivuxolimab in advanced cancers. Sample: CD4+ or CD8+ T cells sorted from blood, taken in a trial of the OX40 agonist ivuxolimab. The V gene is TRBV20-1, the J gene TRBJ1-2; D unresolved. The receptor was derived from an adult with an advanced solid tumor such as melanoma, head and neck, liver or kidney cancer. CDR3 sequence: CSAELNYGYTF. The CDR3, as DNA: TGCAGTGCCGAGCTTAACTATGGCTACACCTTC.